What follows are 2 T cell receptor beta chains derived from one specimen sequenced in a study of cytomegalovirus exposure and HLA in healthy donors (dated by TCRdb to the late 2010s). The method was the immunoSEQ multiplex PCR assay. A mixture of 60 forward primers for TCR Vbeta segments and 13 reverse primers for TCR Jbeta segments was used in the multiplex PCR. TCRdb obtained this table from immuneACCESS and retained in-frame rearrangements with V and J assigned. These tables miss some clones; where compared with another copy, unresolved V genes account for less than half of the shortfall, and the remainder is unexplained. For this sample the table gives about 190,000 clones, of which about nine tenths were detected only once. The top ten constitute under 1.2% of the sample. The sequenced sample consisted of PBMCs. The receptor set was obtained from a boy between 2 and 10 years old in good health and CMV-seronegative.

The chain joins TRBV28 to TRBJ1-1; 10 bases agree with TRBD1. The CDR3 consists of 15 residues. Germline CDR1 reads MDHEN; CDR2 reads SYDVKM. J was trimmed by 5 bases and V by 3 bases; bases with no gene match: 6. CDR3 nucleotide sequence: TGTGCCAGCAGTTTGGGGGGACAGGGGTATACTGAAGCTTTCTTT. As protein: CASSLGGQGYTEAFF.

The chain recombines TRBV19 with TRBJ2-5; possibly TRBD1 for D (6 bases). The V end lost 3 bases, the J end lost 3 bases, and 14 bases lay between the germline ends. Germline V CDR1 and CDR2: LNHDA, SQIVND (reference sequence). This CDR3 spans 15 amino acids. The CDR3 bases are TGTGCCAGTAGTATTGTCGGGACACCGAAAGAGACCCAGTACTTC. Encoded protein: CASSIVGTPKETQYF.